One T cell receptor beta chain is described in this entry. CDR3 length equals 15 residues. Germline assignment: CDR1 MNHNY and CDR2 SVGAGI (reference sequence). With 0 bases removed from V and 7 bases from J, the gap between germline ends came to 15 bases. These data belong to a study of T cell clonotyping in hematopoietic cell transplantation. Time point reported: recipient sample about 28 days before transplant, after cytoreduction. Generated by immunoSEQ multiplex PCR, the TCRdb table keeps only in-frame clones and is missing some. The data show about 19,000 clones, with roughly 77% seen just once and about a sixth held by the top ten.

The TCR originated in a man in his sixties with acute myeloid leukemia. Some clones in this sample may be carry-over from other donors' samples. Sequences were derived from peripheral blood mononuclear cells, sampled before stem cell transplant. The chain combines TRBV6-6 with TRBJ1-2, with a tentative D call TRBD1 (6 bases). CDR3 residues: CASSYSPGEGGGYTF. The DNA for the CDR3 is TGTGCCAGCAGTTACTCTCCAGGGGAGGGTGGTGGCTACACCTTC.